This passage covers 31 T cell receptor beta chains from one sample sequenced in a study of OX40 agonist ivuxolimab in advanced cancers. Using immunoSEQ multiplex PCR, the repertoire was profiled, and TCRdb retains in-frame clones only, with some absent. The table records 90,000 to 100,000 clones, 90% to 96% of them present only once. The sequenced sample was CD4+ or CD8+ T cells sorted from blood, obtained in a trial of the OX40 agonist ivuxolimab. The source of these receptors is an adult with an advanced solid tumor such as melanoma, head and neck, liver or kidney cancer.

The genes are TRBV5-3 and TRBJ1-2; maybe TRBD1 (6 bases). Being an ORF, TRBV5-3 has a function that is uncertain. V dropped 1 base and J dropped 8 bases, with 15 bases sitting between them. The CDR3 length is 14 residues. The CDR3 sequence: CARSLPRGPGGYTF. The DNA of the CDR3 is TGTGCCAGAAGCTTGCCCAGGGGCCCCGGAGGCTACACCTTC.

The chain uses TRBV27 and TRBJ2-7, with D maybe TRBD1 (6 bases). The V gene lost 4 bases and the J gene lost 5 bases, with 15 bases spanning the gap. The germline V gene has CDR1 MNHEY and CDR2 SMNVEV (reference sequence). The CDR3 runs to 14 residues. The CDR3 DNA is TGTGCCAGCAGTTCGAACCCTTCAGGGGACGAGCAGTACTTC. Protein: CASSSNPSGDEQYF.

The J gene is TRBJ2-3, the V gene TRBV30, with 9 bases aligning to TRBD1. The CDR3 sequence is 14 residues long. The germline gives CDR1 GTSNPN, CDR2 SVGIG (reference sequence). J lost 0 bases, V lost 5 bases, and 3 bases had no gene match. The chain's CDR3 is CAWGTGSSTDTQYF. CDR3 DNA sequence: TGTGCCTGGGGGACAGGGTCTAGCACAGATACGCAGTATTTT.

The chain combines TRBV7-7 with TRBJ2-3; D assignment may be TRBD1 or TRBD2 (5 bases each). V lost 5 bases, J lost 0 bases, and 9 bases lay in between. The germline gives CDR1 SSHAT, CDR2 FNYEAQ (reference sequence). This CDR3 contains 14 residues. CDR3 nucleotides: TGTGCCAGCAGCGCCGGGACGAGCACAGATACGCAGTATTTT. As protein: CASSAGTSTDTQYF.

The chain recombines TRBV9 with TRBJ2-3; 8 bases match TRBD2. Germline CDR1 SGDLS, CDR2 YYNGEE. After removal of 4 bases from V and 2 bases from J, the junction contained 9 bases not matched to a gene. The CDR3 loop spans 16 amino acids. This CDR3 reads CASSRMVAGFTDTQYF. CDR3 nucleotide sequence: TGTGCCAGCAGCAGGATGGTAGCGGGATTCACAGATACGCAGTATTTT.

In this sample, this clone turned up once. The gene calls are TRBV2 and TRBJ2-7, with a tentative D call TRBD1 (7 bases). The V gene's germline CDR1 is SNHLY and CDR2 FYNNEI. V was pared by 6 bases and J by 4 bases, with 19 bases between. The CDR3 length is 15 residues. CDR3 sequence reads: CASSYDREALYEQYF. Here the CDR3 DNA reads TGTGCCAGCAGCTATGACAGGGAGGCTCTATACGAGCAGTACTTC.

This chain connects TRBV5-8 to TRBJ2-4, with D tentatively TRBD2 (6 bases). This CDR3 is 13 amino acids long. Trimming left V 10 bases short and J 5 bases short, with 16 bases between. Germline CDR1 SGHTS, CDR2 YDEGEE. The CDR3 DNA sequence: TGTGCCGCCTCACGGCGGGGCGAAAACATTCAGTACTTC. Encoded protein: CAASRRGENIQYF.

The J gene is TRBJ1-2, the V gene TRBV19, with a weak D call TRBD1 (6 bases). Germline V CDR1 and CDR2: LNHDA, SQIVND (reference sequence). Trimming took off 5 bases at V and 5 bases at J, with 9 bases between the two ends. The CDR3 contains 12 residues. The CDR3 loop is CASSLTGYGYTF. The DNA of the CDR3 is TGTGCCAGTAGTTTGACAGGTTATGGCTACACCTTC. Based on the CDR3 plus reference TRBV19 and TRBJ1-2, the full variable domain is DGGITQSPKYLFRKEGQNVTLSCEQNLNHDAMYWYRQDPGQGLRLIYYSQIVNDFQKGDIAEGYSVSREKKESFPLTVTSAQKNPTAFYLCASSLTGYGYTFGSGTRLTVV.

The V call is TRBV6-1, the J call TRBJ1-3, with D possibly being TRBD1 (6 bases). The CDR3 has 14 amino acids. The ends were cut back, 2 bases at V and 3 bases at J, with 8 bases in the middle. Germline lookup yields CDR1 MNHNS and CDR2 SASEGT. DNA for the CDR3: TGTGCCAGCAGTGAACCAGGGGATGGAAACACCATATATTTT. Amino acids: CASSEPGDGNTIYF.

CDR3 sequence (DNA): TGTGCCAGTAGTATAGCCCCGGGGGCCACAGATACGCAGTATTTT. Translation: CASSIAPGATDTQYF. The J gene is TRBJ2-3, the V gene TRBV19, with D possibly called TRBD1 or TRBD2 (6 bases each). This CDR3 contains 15 residues. Trimming pared 1 base from V and 2 bases from J, leaving 10 bases between. Germline loops: CDR1 LNHDA, CDR2 SQIVND (reference sequence).

The chain links TRBV4-3 to TRBJ2-3, with 7 bases identical to TRBD2. The CDR3 totals 19 residues. Germline loops: CDR1 LGHNA, CDR2 YSLEER. Trimming took 3 bases from V and 2 from J; bases not matched to a gene: 17. In DNA, the CDR3 is TGCGCCAGCAGCCAGAATCCCGGCCCGCGGGAGCGCCTCACAGATACGCAGTATTTT. Protein: CASSQNPGPRERLTDTQYF.

The chain joins TRBV4-3 to TRBJ1-2; perhaps TRBD1 as D (5 bases). Germline V CDR1 and CDR2: LGHNA, YSLEER. The CDR3 consists of 14 residues. Trimming took off 0 bases at V and 3 bases at J, with 8 bases between the two ends. The CDR3 coding sequence is TGCGCCAGCAGCCAAGACAGGGACGACTATGGCTACACCTTC. Translation gives CASSQDRDDYGYTF.

The chain is built from TRBV2 and TRBJ1-5; D unclear. The CDR3 is 15 residues long. V lost 5 bases and J 0 bases, leaving 11 bases between the germline ends. Germline V lookup: CDR1 SNHLY, CDR2 FYNNEI. The CDR3 nucleotides are TGTGCCAGCAGTTTTTTTGGAGGTAGCAATCAGCCCCAGCATTTT. Residues: CASSFFGGSNQPQHF.

This chain's CDR3 is CASSPGTSYEQYF. The CDR3 nucleotides are TGCGCCAGCAGCCCCGGGACATCCTACGAGCAGTACTTC. V gene TRBV10-1 combines with J gene TRBJ2-7, with D maybe TRBD1 (6 bases). CDR3 length: 13 amino acids. Germline values: CDR1 WNHNN, CDR2 SYGVQD (reference sequence). V was trimmed by 6 bases and J by 1 base, leaving 10 bases between them.

The rearrangement uses TRBV4-2 and TRBJ2-7; no reliable D call. The ends were cut back, 3 bases at V and 3 bases at J, with 6 bases in the middle. Looked up from germline, CDR1 is LGHNA and CDR2 is YNFKEQ. CDR3 length: 12 amino acids. Here the CDR3 DNA reads TGTGCCAGCAGCCAGTGGAGCTACGAGCAGTACTTC. As protein: CASSQWSYEQYF.

The genes are TRBV28 and TRBJ2-4, with D possibly being TRBD1 (6 bases). Trimming took 1 base from V and 0 from J, leaving 10 bases between them. Germline assignment: CDR1 MDHEN and CDR2 SYDVKM. The CDR3 totals 16 residues. CDR3 DNA: TGTGCCAGCAGTTTATTAGGGGGAAGAGCCAAAAACATTCAGTACTTC. Amino acid sequence: CASSLLGGRAKNIQYF.

The genes are TRBV11-2 and TRBJ2-3; 10 bases agree with TRBD1. With 5 bases clipped from V and 9 bases from J, the junction kept 11 bases outside the gene matches. This CDR3 contains 15 residues. The V gene's germline CDR1 is SGHAT and CDR2 FQNNGV. The CDR3 DNA sequence: TGTGCCAGCAGCCCGTCCCCTGGGACAGGGGAAACGCAGTATTTT. It translates to CASSPSPGTGETQYF.

J is TRBJ2-1 and V is TRBV19, with D unclear. The CDR3 sequence is 11 residues long. Trimming removed 3 bases at V and 6 bases at J, with 3 bases between. The germline CDR1 and CDR2 sequences are LNHDA and SQIVND (reference sequence). The CDR3 spells CASSIGNEQFF. The CDR3 DNA reads TGTGCCAGTAGTATTGGCAATGAGCAGTTCTTC.

The chain couples TRBV27 to TRBJ1-3; D is unresolved. Germline CDR1 MNHEY, CDR2 SMNVEV (reference sequence). The CDR3 has 15 amino acids. V was shortened by 1 base and J by 0 bases, with 7 bases between the two germline ends. The CDR3 nucleotides read TGTGCCAGCAGTTTATACAAGGGCTCTGGAAACACCATATATTTT. Its protein product is CASSLYKGSGNTIYF.

This chain connects TRBV28 to TRBJ1-5; tentative D call: TRBD1 (6 bases). Germline CDR1 reads MDHEN; CDR2 reads SYDVKM. V was shortened by 4 bases and J by 2 bases, with 9 bases between the two germline ends. The CDR3 has 14 residues. CDR3 loop: CASSSDRRNQPQHF. CDR3 nucleotide sequence: TGTGCCAGCAGTTCGGACAGACGCAATCAGCCCCAGCATTTT.

This clone was seen just once. The chain uses TRBV10-2 and TRBJ2-2; 7 positions agree with TRBD2. Per germline, CDR1 WSHSY and CDR2 SAAADI. The trim removed 2 bases at V and 10 bases at J, leaving 13 bases unmatched. CDR3 length: 16 residues. The CDR3 here is CASSEEQLASTAELFF. The DNA for the CDR3 is TGCGCCAGCAGTGAGGAACAACTAGCGTCGACGGCGGAGCTGTTTTTT.

The V call is TRBV7-9, the J call TRBJ2-7, with 8 nucleotides matching TRBD1. The CDR3 is 15 residues long. Looked up from germline, CDR1 is SEHNR and CDR2 is FQNEAQ (reference sequence). V shed 4 bases, J shed 4 bases, and the junction held 9 bases outside the gene matches. The CDR3 region is CASSSRGQGAYEQYF. The CDR3 DNA sequence: TGTGCCAGCAGCTCCAGGGGTCAGGGGGCTTACGAGCAGTACTTC.

V usage is TRBV9 and J usage is TRBJ1-2; D might be TRBD1 (5 bases). The CDR3 is 14 residues long. In germline, CDR1 is SGDLS, CDR2 YYNGEE. Trimming pared 0 bases from V and 7 bases from J, leaving 13 bases between. DNA of the CDR3: TGTGCCAGCAGCGTAGAATTTGACGGGGGTGGCTACACCTTC. Its translation: CASSVEFDGGGYTF.

This clone turned up a few times. The chain combines TRBV7-8 with TRBJ2-5; D might be TRBD1 (5 bases). Looked up from germline, CDR1 is SGHVS and CDR2 is FQNEAQ. This CDR3 is 13 amino acids long. V gave up 4 bases and J gave up 2 bases, with 8 bases separating them. The CDR3 here is CASSSTDQETQYF. As DNA, the CDR3 is TGTGCCAGCAGCTCGACAGATCAAGAGACCCAGTACTTC.

The chain uses TRBV19 and TRBJ1-1, with 10 bases lining up with TRBD1. This CDR3 has 14 residues. The V gene's germline CDR1 is LNHDA and CDR2 SQIVND (reference sequence). V lost 3 bases and J lost 6; bases outside the gene matches: 4. Here the CDR3 reads CASSITGQGPEAFF. The CDR3 coding sequence is TGTGCCAGTAGTATCACGGGACAGGGGCCTGAAGCTTTCTTT.

This chain links TRBV19 with TRBJ1-2, with TRBD1 identical over 8 bases. The ends lost 0 bases at V and 8 bases at J; junction bases unmatched: 8. The CDR3 length is 15 residues. From germline, CDR1 is LNHDA and CDR2 SQIVND (reference sequence). The chain's CDR3 is CASSIDRAGGQGYTF. In DNA, the CDR3 is TGTGCCAGTAGTATAGATCGGGCAGGGGGCCAGGGCTACACCTTC.

The rearrangement links TRBV19 to TRBJ2-7; 7 bases are shared with TRBD1. This CDR3 is built from 15 residues. J was trimmed by 5 bases and V by 4 bases; bases with no gene match: 11. From germline, CDR1 is LNHDA and CDR2 SQIVND (reference sequence). The CDR3 reads CASSNNNRGRNEQYF. The CDR3 region has the DNA TGTGCCAGTAGTAATAACAACAGGGGCCGTAACGAGCAGTACTTC.

This clone is a singleton in its sample. This chain uses TRBV27 with TRBJ1-5; D is uncertain. V lost 4 bases and J lost 0, with 13 bases in between. Germline V gene sequence: CDR1 MNHEY, CDR2 SMNVEV (reference sequence). The CDR3 has 16 amino acids. The chain's CDR3 is CASSSLDTYSNQPQHF. DNA for the CDR3: TGTGCCAGCAGTTCCCTTGACACTTATAGCAATCAGCCCCAGCATTTT.

V is TRBV27 and J is TRBJ1-5; D uncertain. The CDR3 runs to 15 residues. V was pared by 6 bases and J by 0 bases, with 12 bases between. Germline V lookup: CDR1 MNHEY, CDR2 SMNVEV (reference sequence). This CDR3 reads CASRKDGYSNQPQHF. As DNA, the CDR3 is TGTGCCAGCAGGAAAGACGGATATAGCAATCAGCCCCAGCATTTT.

The chain couples TRBV6-5 to TRBJ2-1; 7 bases are shared with TRBD1. Germline trimming cut 6 bases from V and 7 bases from J; bases unmatched to any gene: 9. Germline V lookup: CDR1 MNHEY, CDR2 SVGAGI. The CDR3 sequence is 14 residues long. The CDR3 DNA reads TGTGCCAGCAGAGCCACCGCACAGGGGAATGAGCAGTTCTTC. Translating gives CASRATAQGNEQFF.

The rearrangement uses TRBV7-9 and TRBJ2-7; the D gene could be TRBD1 or TRBD2 (6 bases each). The CDR3 contains 13 residues. Trimming cost V 6 bases and J 3 bases, with 12 bases left between them. The germline gives CDR1 SEHNR, CDR2 FQNEAQ (reference sequence). CDR3 DNA: TGTGCCAGCAGGCGCGGGACACACTACGAGCAGTACTTC. Translation: CASRRGTHYEQYF. The full variable domain, its missing parts supplied by reference TRBV7-9 and TRBJ2-7, is DTGVSQNPRHKITKRGQNVTFRCDPISEHNRLYWYRQTLGQGPEFLTYFQNEAQLEKSRLLSDRFSAERPKGSFSTLEIQRTEQGDSAMYLCASRRGTHYEQYFGPGTRLTVT.